The clone carrying this T cell receptor beta chain showed up just a few times. The CDR3 is 15 amino acids. Germline CDR1 is SGHVS and CDR2 is FQNEAQ. With 5 bases clipped from V and 4 bases from J, the junction kept 7 bases outside the gene matches. TCRdb recomputed calls from the RT-PCR reads with MiXCR, one row per CDR3 protein. The table has around 700,000 distinct CDR3 sequences, 11% to 15% seen once. Source material: memory CD4+ T cells from blood. The source is a female donor in good health, serving as a healthy control. This sequence joins TRBV7-8 and TRBJ1-4, with TRBD1 identical over 7 bases. The CDR3 protein is CASSTRQGFNEKLFF. The CDR3 DNA reads as TGTGCCAGCAGCACCAGACAGGGCTTTAATGAAAAACTGTTTTTT. Full variable domain (missing parts from reference TRBV7-8 and TRBJ1-4): GAGVSQSPRYKVAKRGQDVALRCDPISGHVSLFWYQQALGQGPEFLTYFQNEAQLDKSGLPSDRFFAERPEGSVSTLKIQRTQQEDSAVYLCASSTRQGFNEKLFFGSGTQLSVL.